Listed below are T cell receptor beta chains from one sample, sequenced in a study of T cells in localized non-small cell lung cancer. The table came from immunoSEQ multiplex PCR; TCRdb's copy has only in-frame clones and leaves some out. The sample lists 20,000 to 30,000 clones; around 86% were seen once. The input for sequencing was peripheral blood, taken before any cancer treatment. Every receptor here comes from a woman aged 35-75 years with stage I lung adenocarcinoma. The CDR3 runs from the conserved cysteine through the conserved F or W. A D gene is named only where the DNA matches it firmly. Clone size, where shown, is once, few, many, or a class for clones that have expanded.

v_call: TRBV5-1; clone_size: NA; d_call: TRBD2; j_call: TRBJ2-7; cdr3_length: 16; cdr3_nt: TGCGCCAGCAGCTCTGGCGGGGGGTCCTCCTCCTACGAGCAGTACTTC; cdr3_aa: CASSSGGGSSSYEQYF
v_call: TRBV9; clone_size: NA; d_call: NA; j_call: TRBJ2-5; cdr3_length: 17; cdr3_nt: TGTGCCAGCAGCGTAGAGGGTGGGGGCTCTTACCAAGAGACCCAGTACTTC; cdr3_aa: CASSVEGGGSYQETQYF
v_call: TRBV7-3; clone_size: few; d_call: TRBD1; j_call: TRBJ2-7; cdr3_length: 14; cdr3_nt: TGTGCCAGCAGCTTGACAGGGGGGGCCTACGAGCAGTACTTC; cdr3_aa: CASSLTGGAYEQYF
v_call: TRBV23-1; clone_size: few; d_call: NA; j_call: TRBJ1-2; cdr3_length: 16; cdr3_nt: TGCGCCAGCAGTCAATCGACAGACGCGAGCTCGTATGGCTACACCTTC; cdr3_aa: CASSQSTDASSYGYTF
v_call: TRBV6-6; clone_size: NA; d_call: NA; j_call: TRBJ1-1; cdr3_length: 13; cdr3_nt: TGTGCCAGCAGTTATGCCAGGGTCTCTGAAGCTTTCTTT; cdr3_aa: CASSYARVSEAFF
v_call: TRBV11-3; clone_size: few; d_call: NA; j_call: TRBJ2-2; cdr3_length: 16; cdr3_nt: TGTGCCAGCAGCCCTCGAGCGGGTTTGAACACCGGGGAGCTGTTTTTT; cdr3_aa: CASSPRAGLNTGELFF
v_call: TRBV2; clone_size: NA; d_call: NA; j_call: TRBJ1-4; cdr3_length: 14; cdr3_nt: TGTGCCACCTACAGAGGACAGAGGAATGAAAAACTGTTTTTT; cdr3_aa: CATYRGQRNEKLFF
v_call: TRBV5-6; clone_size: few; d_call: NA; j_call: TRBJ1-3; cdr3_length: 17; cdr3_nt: TGTGCCAGCAGCTTTTTCTGGGACACTGCCTCTGGAAACACCATATATTTT; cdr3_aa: CASSFFWDTASGNTIYF
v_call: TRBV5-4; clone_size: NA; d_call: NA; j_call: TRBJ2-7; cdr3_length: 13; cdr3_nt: TGTGCCAGCAGCGACGGGACTGCTACAGAGCAGTACTTC; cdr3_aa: CASSDGTATEQYF
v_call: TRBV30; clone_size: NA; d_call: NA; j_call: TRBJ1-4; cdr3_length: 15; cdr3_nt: TGTGCCTGGAGTAGAAAGGCTGCAACTAATGAAAAACTGTTTTTT; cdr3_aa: CAWSRKAATNEKLFF
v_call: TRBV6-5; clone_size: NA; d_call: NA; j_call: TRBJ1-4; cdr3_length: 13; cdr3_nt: TGTGCCAGCCGAGGCGGGGGGCGAGAAAAACTGTTTTTT; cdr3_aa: CASRGGGREKLFF
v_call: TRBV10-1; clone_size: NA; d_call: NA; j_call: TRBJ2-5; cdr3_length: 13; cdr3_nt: TGCGCCAGCAGTGACCACCTAAAAGAGACCCAGTACTTC; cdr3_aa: CASSDHLKETQYF
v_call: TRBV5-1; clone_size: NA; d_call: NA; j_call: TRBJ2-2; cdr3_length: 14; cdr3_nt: TGCGCCAGCAGCTTGGTAGAGAACACCGGGGAGCTGTTTTTT; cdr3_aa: CASSLVENTGELFF
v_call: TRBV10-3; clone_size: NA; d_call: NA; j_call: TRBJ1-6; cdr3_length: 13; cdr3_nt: TGTGCCATCGCTGGGCGGGGAAGATCACCCCTCCACTTT; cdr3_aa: CAIAGRGRSPLHF
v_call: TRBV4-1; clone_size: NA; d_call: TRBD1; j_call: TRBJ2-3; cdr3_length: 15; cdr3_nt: TGCGCCAGCAGCCGCGCAGGGGGCCTTGGAGATACGCAGTATTTT; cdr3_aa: CASSRAGGLGDTQYF
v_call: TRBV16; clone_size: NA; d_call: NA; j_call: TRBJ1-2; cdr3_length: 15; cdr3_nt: TGTGCCAGCAGCCAATCATGGTCGGTCAACTATGGCTACACCTTC; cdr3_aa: CASSQSWSVNYGYTF
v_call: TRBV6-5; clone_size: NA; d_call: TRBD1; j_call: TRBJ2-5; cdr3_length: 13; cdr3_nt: TGTGCCAGCAGCCGGGACAGGCAAGAGACCCAGTACTTC; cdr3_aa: CASSRDRQETQYF
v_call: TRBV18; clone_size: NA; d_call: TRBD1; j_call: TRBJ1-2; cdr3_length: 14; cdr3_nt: TGTGCCAGCTCACCGACAGGGGTCCCTTCGGGTTACACCTTC; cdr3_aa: CASSPTGVPSGYTF
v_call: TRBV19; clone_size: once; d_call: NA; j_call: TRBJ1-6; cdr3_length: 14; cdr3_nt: TGTGCCAGTACCCGGAGCTCCTATAATTCACCCCTCCACTTT; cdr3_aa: CASTRSSYNSPLHF
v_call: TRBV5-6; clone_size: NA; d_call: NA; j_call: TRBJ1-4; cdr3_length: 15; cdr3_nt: TGTGCCAGCAGCTTAGGACCTGCAACTAATGAAAAACTGTTTTTT; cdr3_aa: CASSLGPATNEKLFF